These 30 T cell receptor beta chains were sequenced from one sample in a study of shared clonotypes between healthy human individuals. TCRdb keeps only in-frame clones here, not all; method: immunoSEQ multiplex PCR. The sample has 550,000 to 700,000 clones, around 78% seen once. The sequencing sample was made of memory CD4+ T cells sorted from blood. The subset here: CD45RA-negative fraction. These receptors originate from a woman under 40 in good health.

This chain uses TRBV28 with TRBJ1-1, with TRBD1 identical over 7 bases. Unmatched junction bases numbered 6, after V lost 3 bases and J lost 8 bases. Germline lookup yields CDR1 MDHEN and CDR2 SYDVKM. There are 13 residues in the CDR3. The CDR3 DNA sequence: TGTGCCAGCAGTTTGCCATTGACAGGGGAAGCTTTCTTT. Protein: CASSLPLTGEAFF.

This sequence joins TRBV29-1 and TRBJ2-1, with 9 nucleotides matching TRBD2. The CDR3 is 15 residues long. V was clipped by 7 bases and J by 9 bases; unmatched bases: 16. The germline gives CDR1 SQVTM, CDR2 ANQGSEA. CDR3 region: CSAPFGFSGSSEQFF. The CDR3 DNA reads as TGCAGCGCCCCCTTCGGGTTTAGCGGGAGCAGTGAGCAGTTCTTC.

This clone was seen a handful of times. The chain couples TRBV7-6 to TRBJ2-3; D is possibly TRBD1 (6 bases). V was cut by 7 bases and J by 1 base, with 18 bases left in between. Germline V lookup: CDR1 SGHVS, CDR2 FNYEAQ. The CDR3 is 16 residues long. For the CDR3, the DNA is TGTGCCAGCACCCTTTCGCCCGAGGGGGGCACAGATACGCAGTATTTT. Translated: CASTLSPEGGTDTQYF.

This sequence joins TRBV5-1 and TRBJ2-1; 7 nucleotides line up with TRBD1. After removal of 4 bases from V and 0 bases from J, the junction contained 4 bases not matched to a gene. Germline V lookup: CDR1 SGHRS, CDR2 YFSETQ. The CDR3 runs to 15 residues. CDR3 region: CASSTDRSSYNEQFF. The CDR3, as DNA: TGCGCCAGCAGCACGGACAGGAGCTCCTACAATGAGCAGTTCTTC.

This clone was counted once. V gene TRBV13 combines with J gene TRBJ2-7; 9 positions match TRBD2. This CDR3 contains 15 residues. J was trimmed by 6 bases and V by 5 bases; bases with no gene match: 11. Germline CDR1 reads PRHDT; CDR2 reads FYEKMQ (reference sequence). CDR3 DNA: TGTGCCAGCAGCCACCCGGGACTAGCTTCTTCCGAGCAGTACTTC. It specifies CASSHPGLASSEQYF.

This clone was seen only a few times. The chain couples TRBV28 to TRBJ2-7, with 7 bases aligning to TRBD1. The V gene end was trimmed by 7 bases and the J gene end by 3 bases; junction bases not matched to a gene: 9. The CDR3 runs to 14 residues. Germline V gene lookup returns CDR1 MDHEN and CDR2 SYDVKM. The CDR3 protein is CASTVAQGSYEQYF. DNA for the CDR3: TGTGCCAGCACCGTAGCACAGGGGAGCTACGAGCAGTACTTC. The full variable domain, rest sourced from reference TRBV28 and TRBJ2-7, is DVKVTQSSRYLVKRTGEKVFLECVQDMDHENMFWYRQDPGLGLRLIYFSYDVKMKEKGDIPEGYSVSREKKERFSLILESASTNQTSMYLCASTVAQGSYEQYFGPGTRLTVT.

Concerning this clone itself: Different DNA sequences within this sample yield the same CDR3. This chain uses TRBV28 with TRBJ2-7; D gene ambiguous. The CDR3 spans 12 residues. Trimming took 1 base from V and 3 from J, leaving 4 bases between them. Per germline, CDR1 MDHEN and CDR2 SYDVKM. This CDR3 reads CASSLSYYEQYF. DNA of the CDR3: TGTGCCAGCAGTTTATCATACTACGAGCAGTACTTC.

The chain carries TRBV11-3 and TRBJ2-7, with D hard to call. In germline, CDR1 is SGHNT, CDR2 YENEEA. V was shortened by 5 bases and J by 5 bases, with 13 bases between the two germline ends. The CDR3 has 13 amino acids. The CDR3 region is CASSRDVAHEQYF. CDR3 bases: TGTGCCAGCAGCCGCGACGTGGCACACGAGCAGTACTTC.

The chain uses TRBV20-1 and TRBJ1-1; D not resolved. The germline V and J ends were trimmed by 3 bases and 11 bases, with 4 bases remaining between them. CDR3 size: 8 residues. Germline loops: CDR1 DFQATT, CDR2 SNEGSKA (reference sequence). CDR3 amino acids: CSARPAFF. The CDR3 coding sequence is TGCAGTGCTAGGCCTGCTTTCTTT.

This clone has at least ten counts. This same CDR3 is encoded by further DNA sequences in the sample. V gene TRBV4-1 combines with J gene TRBJ1-5, with D perhaps matching TRBD1 (5 bases). This CDR3 contains 14 residues. V shed 0 bases and J shed 4 bases, with 7 bases lying between them. Germline CDR1 reads MGHRA; CDR2 reads YSYEKL. The CDR3, as DNA: TGCGCCAGCAGCCAAGAAGAGGGGAATCAGCCCCAGCATTTT. This gives the protein CASSQEEGNQPQHF.

The J gene is TRBJ2-1, the V gene TRBV7-9, with 8 bases that match TRBD2. CDR1 and CDR2 from the germline V gene are SEHNR and FQNEAQ (reference sequence). CDR3 length: 16 residues. V dropped 5 bases and J dropped 2; count of bases not matched to a gene: 8. CDR3: CASSHLAGGTYNEQFF. The CDR3 nucleotides are TGTGCCAGCAGCCATTTGGCGGGAGGAACCTACAATGAGCAGTTCTTC.

The chain is built from TRBV15 and TRBJ1-5, with 9 bases that match TRBD1. Germline V gives CDR1 LNHNV, CDR2 YYDKDF (reference sequence). With 3 bases clipped from V and 6 bases from J, the junction kept 9 bases outside the gene matches. The CDR3 runs 16 residues. The CDR3 spells CATSSHRDRVPQPQHF. The CDR3 coding sequence is TGTGCCACCAGCAGTCACCGGGACAGGGTCCCTCAGCCCCAGCATTTT.

The rearrangement links TRBV28 to TRBJ2-3; possible D gene TRBD2, 6 bases. Per germline, CDR1 MDHEN and CDR2 SYDVKM. V dropped 1 base and J dropped 0 bases, with 14 bases sitting between them. This CDR3 is 17 amino acids long. The CDR3 nucleotides are TGTGCCAGCAGTTTATTCGGCGGACTATCTAGCACAGATACGCAGTATTTT. Amino acids: CASSLFGGLSSTDTQYF.

Ten or more counts support this clone. The CDR3 loop reads CASSPGSHSIYGYTF. Written as DNA, the CDR3 is TGTGCCAGCAGCCCTGGAAGCCATTCAATCTATGGCTACACCTTC. The rearrangement uses TRBV7-2 and TRBJ1-2; no firm D call. V was clipped by 5 bases and J by 4 bases, with 17 bases between them. This CDR3 contains 15 residues. CDR1 and CDR2 from the germline V gene are SGHTA and FQGNSA. Looking up the rest from reference TRBV7-2 and TRBJ1-2 gives the full variable domain: GAGVSQSPSNKVTEKGKDVELRCDPISGHTALYWYRQSLGQGLEFLIYFQGNSAPDKSGLPSDRFSAERTGGSVSTLTIQRTQQEDSAVYLCASSPGSHSIYGYTFGSGTRLTVV.

About this clone: This likely reflects a read error, since a far larger clone is one base away. This chain uses TRBV14 with TRBJ1-1; D uncertain. This CDR3 is built from 13 residues. V lost 4 bases and J lost 0, with 6 bases in between. Germline CDR1 is SGHDN and CDR2 is FVKESK. CDR3 DNA sequence: TGTGCCAGCAGCCCCTACATGAACACTGAAGCTTTCTTT. This gives the protein CASSPYMNTEAFF.

The chain combines TRBV5-1 with TRBJ1-1, with D perhaps matching TRBD1 (5 bases). With 0 bases removed from V and 2 bases from J, the gap between germline ends came to 23 bases. This CDR3 spans 19 amino acids. The germline V gene encodes CDR1 SGHRS and CDR2 YFSETQ. The CDR3 DNA reads as TGCGCCAGCAGCTTGGGTCAGGTGGCAGGGTCTGAAGGCAACACTGAAGCTTTCTTT. This encodes CASSLGQVAGSEGNTEAFF.

The V gene is TRBV5-4, the J gene TRBJ2-3; perhaps TRBD2 as D (6 bases). Germline values: CDR1 SGHNT, CDR2 YYREEE (reference sequence). Trimming took 5 bases from V and 0 from J, leaving 16 bases between them. The CDR3 extends over 16 amino acids. CDR3 residues: CASSGFGGGSTDTQYF. The CDR3 DNA sequence: TGTGCCAGCAGTGGGTTCGGAGGAGGGAGCACAGATACGCAGTATTTT.

This clone has a handful of counts. J is TRBJ1-4 and V is TRBV6-5; D gene uncertain. CDR1 is MNHEY and CDR2 is SVGAGI in the germline V gene. The CDR3 has 14 amino acids. Deletions cut 2 bases from V and 3 bases from J, with 7 bases between. In nucleotides, the CDR3 is TGTGCCAGCAGTTACAGACACTCTAATGAAAAACTGTTTTTT. This sequence encodes CASSYRHSNEKLFF.

The V gene is TRBV29-1, the J gene TRBJ1-1; D not resolved. Trimming took 2 bases from V and 5 from J, leaving 9 bases between them. CDR1 and CDR2 from the germline V gene are SQVTM and ANQGSEA. This CDR3 comprises 12 residues. The CDR3 region is CSVESRKTEAFF. CDR3 coding DNA: TGCAGCGTTGAAAGCAGGAAAACTGAAGCTTTCTTT.

The rearrangement uses TRBV5-1 and TRBJ2-7; D may correspond to TRBD1 or TRBD2 (5 bases each). The germline gives CDR1 SGHRS, CDR2 YFSETQ. The CDR3 length is 15 residues. Trimming pared 2 bases from V and 2 bases from J, leaving 14 bases between. For the CDR3, the DNA is TGCGCCAGCAGCTTCTTAACCGGGGCCGCCTACGAGCAGTACTTC. Residues: CASSFLTGAAYEQYF.

The CDR3 DNA follows: TGTGCCAGCTCACCTGGCGGGGGCGGTAGCACAGATACGCAGTATTTT. Protein: CASSPGGGGSTDTQYF. This rearrangement joins TRBV18 to TRBJ2-3; the D gene is possibly TRBD2 (7 bases). Germline V gene data show CDR1 as KGHSH and CDR2 as LQKENI. The CDR3 has 16 residues. The V gene lost 3 bases and the J gene lost 0 bases, with 13 bases spanning the gap.

The rearrangement links TRBV27 to TRBJ2-2; 7 nucleotides agree with TRBD2. V dropped 0 bases and J dropped 6; count of bases not matched to a gene: 7. Germline V gene data show CDR1 as MNHEY and CDR2 as SMNVEV (reference sequence). CDR3 length: 16 residues. In DNA form, the CDR3 reads TGTGCCAGCAGTTTATCGGCGGGAGTCGCGGCCGGGGAGCTGTTTTTT. Translation: CASSLSAGVAAGELFF.

This clone has just one count. V is TRBV4-1 and J is TRBJ2-5, with 10 bases matching TRBD2. The CDR3 contains 15 residues. Germline V gene data show CDR1 as MGHRA and CDR2 as YSYEKL. Losses at the gene ends were 1 base for V and 5 bases for J; bases not matched to a gene: 4. The DNA for the CDR3 is TGCGCCAGCAGCCAAGGAGCGGGAGGGCTGGAGACCCAGTACTTC. This codes for CASSQGAGGLETQYF.

The CDR3 sequence: CASSSAVAGGTEAFF. The CDR3 nucleotides read TGTGCCAGCAGCTCCGCCGTGGCAGGGGGCACTGAAGCTTTCTTT. This chain links TRBV5-4 with TRBJ1-1; 7 bases fit TRBD1. V lost 3 bases, J lost 4 bases, and 9 bases stayed unmatched. CDR1 and CDR2 (germline): SGHNT, YYREEE (reference sequence). The CDR3 is 15 residues long.

The chain combines TRBV7-2 with TRBJ1-6; TRBD1 matches at 9 bases. The germline V gene has CDR1 SGHTA and CDR2 FQGNSA. There are 13 residues in the CDR3. The V and J ends lost 5 bases and 14 bases, in that order; junction bases with no gene match: 7. CDR3 DNA: TGTGCCAGCAGCCCTGGGACAGGGATAACCCTCCACTTT. It encodes CASSPGTGITLHF. The full variable domain, completed using reference TRBV7-2 and TRBJ1-6, is GAGVSQSPSNKVTEKGKDVELRCDPISGHTALYWYRQSLGQGLEFLIYFQGNSAPDKSGLPSDRFSAERTGGSVSTLTIQRTQQEDSAVYLCASSPGTGITLHFGNGTRLTVT.

The V call is TRBV19, the J call TRBJ1-5; D remains ambiguous. The CDR3 loop spans 15 amino acids. Per germline, CDR1 LNHDA and CDR2 SQIVND (reference sequence). The V gene lost 1 base and the J gene lost 7 bases, with 14 bases spanning the gap. The CDR3 is CASSIGSVNSQPQHF. Written as DNA, the CDR3 is TGTGCCAGTAGTATAGGGTCGGTTAACAGCCAGCCCCAGCATTTT. Full variable domain (missing parts from reference TRBV19 and TRBJ1-5): DGGITQSPKYLFRKEGQNVTLSCEQNLNHDAMYWYRQDPGQGLRLIYYSQIVNDFQKGDIAEGYSVSREKKESFPLTVTSAQKNPTAFYLCASSIGSVNSQPQHFGDGTRLSIL.

The table lists this clone with a few counts. The V call is TRBV7-2, the J call TRBJ2-1; 7 bases match TRBD2. Per the germline V gene, CDR1 is SGHTA and CDR2 is FQGNSA. The length of the CDR3 is 16 residues. The trim removed 5 bases at V and 2 bases at J, leaving 9 bases unmatched. The CDR3 bases are TGTGCCAGCAGCGCCTATAGCGGGCAGCCCTACAATGAGCAGTTCTTC. Amino acids: CASSAYSGQPYNEQFF.

The table lists this clone with many counts. The J gene is TRBJ2-4, the V gene TRBV4-2, with 7 bases aligning to TRBD2. V lost 4 bases to trimming and J lost 7 bases; unmatched junction nucleotides: 1. The CDR3 runs to 12 residues. Germline loops: CDR1 LGHNA, CDR2 YNFKEQ. The CDR3 DNA is TGTGCCAGCAGCCCTAGCGGTAACATTCAGTACTTC. Its protein product is CASSPSGNIQYF.

This clone was recorded once. The genes are TRBV27 and TRBJ2-3; weak D call: TRBD2 (6 bases). V dropped 7 bases and J dropped 8 bases, with 19 bases sitting between them. Germline-derived CDR1 and CDR2 are MNHEY and SMNVEV (reference sequence). This CDR3 spans 14 amino acids. As DNA, the CDR3 is TGTGCCAGCAATTCGGGACTCGCTGGGGTTACGCAGTATTTT. Encoded protein: CASNSGLAGVTQYF.

In its sample, this clone was seen a few times. This rearrangement joins TRBV2 to TRBJ2-3; D possibly corresponds to TRBD1 (6 bases). The germline gives CDR1 SNHLY, CDR2 FYNNEI. V lost 8 bases and J 4 bases, leaving 7 bases between the germline ends. CDR3 length equals 11 residues. CDR3 loop: CASQGPDTQYF. In DNA, the CDR3 is TGTGCCAGCCAGGGGCCAGATACGCAGTATTTT.